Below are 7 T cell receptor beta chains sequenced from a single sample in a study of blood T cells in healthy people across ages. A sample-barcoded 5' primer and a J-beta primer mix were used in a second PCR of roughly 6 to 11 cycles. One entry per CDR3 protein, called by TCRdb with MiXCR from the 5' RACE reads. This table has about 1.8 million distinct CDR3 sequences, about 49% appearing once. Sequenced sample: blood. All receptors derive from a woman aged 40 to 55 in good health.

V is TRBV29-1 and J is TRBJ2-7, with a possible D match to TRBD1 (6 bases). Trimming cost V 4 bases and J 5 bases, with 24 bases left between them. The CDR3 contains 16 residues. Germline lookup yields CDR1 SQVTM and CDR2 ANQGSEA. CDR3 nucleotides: TGCAGCGTTGTATATGGGGTGTTTACGGACAGCCACGAGCAGTACTTC. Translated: CSVVYGVFTDSHEQYF.

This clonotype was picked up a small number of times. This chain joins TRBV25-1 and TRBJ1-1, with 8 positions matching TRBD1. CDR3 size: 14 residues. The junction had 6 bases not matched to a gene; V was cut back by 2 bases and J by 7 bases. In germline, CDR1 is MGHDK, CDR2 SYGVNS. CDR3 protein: CASSELGTGHEAFF. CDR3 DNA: TGTGCCAGCAGTGAACTTGGGACAGGCCATGAAGCTTTCTTT.

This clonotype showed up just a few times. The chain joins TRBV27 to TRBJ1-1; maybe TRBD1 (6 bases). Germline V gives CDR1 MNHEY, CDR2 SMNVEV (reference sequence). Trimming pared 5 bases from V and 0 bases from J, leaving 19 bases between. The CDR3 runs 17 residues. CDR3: CASSPIRQAGLNTEAFF. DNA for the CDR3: TGTGCCAGCAGTCCAATTAGACAGGCCGGTTTGAACACTGAAGCTTTCTTT.

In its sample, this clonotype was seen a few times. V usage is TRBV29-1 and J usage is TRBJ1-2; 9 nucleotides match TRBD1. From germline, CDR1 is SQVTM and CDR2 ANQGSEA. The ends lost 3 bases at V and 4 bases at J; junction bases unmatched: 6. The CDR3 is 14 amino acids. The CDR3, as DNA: TGCAGCGTTGAGCCCAGACAGGGGGGCTATGGCTACACCTTC. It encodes CSVEPRQGGYGYTF.

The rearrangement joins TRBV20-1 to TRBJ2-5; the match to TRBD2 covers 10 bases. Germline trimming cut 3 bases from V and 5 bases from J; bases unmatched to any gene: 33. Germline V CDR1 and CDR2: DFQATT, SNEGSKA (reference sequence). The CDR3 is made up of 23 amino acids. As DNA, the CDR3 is TGCAGTGCTAGGTCACTCCTGGGGGCCGAATCGTCTCTAGCGGGGGTCAGGAGGGAGACCCAGTACTTC. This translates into CSARSLLGAESSLAGVRRETQYF.

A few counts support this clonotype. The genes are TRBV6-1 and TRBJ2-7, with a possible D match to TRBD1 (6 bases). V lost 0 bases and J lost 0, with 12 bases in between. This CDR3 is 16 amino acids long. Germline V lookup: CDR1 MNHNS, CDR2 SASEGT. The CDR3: CASSEALDSLSYEQYF. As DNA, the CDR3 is TGTGCCAGCAGTGAAGCTTTGGACAGTCTCTCCTACGAGCAGTACTTC.

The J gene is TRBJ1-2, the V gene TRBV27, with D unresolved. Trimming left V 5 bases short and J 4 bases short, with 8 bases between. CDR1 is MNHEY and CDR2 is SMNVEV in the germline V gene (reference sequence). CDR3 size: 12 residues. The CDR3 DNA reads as TGTGCCAGCAGTGACTACGGCTATGGCTACACCTTC. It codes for CASSDYGYGYTF.